This entry lists 6 T cell receptor beta chains sequenced from one sample in a study of blood T cell repertoires in COVID-19. The repertoire was sequenced with immunoSEQ multiplex PCR; TCRdb's copy has only in-frame clones and lacks some. The sample records about 91,000 clones, about 77% being singletons. The sample consisted of peripheral blood. The receptors come from a woman aged 80 or older with acute or convalescent COVID-19.

This clone was counted between two and nine times. The CDR3 coding sequence is TGTGCCAGCAGCCCGGTTGGCGGGCCCCGTAGCCAAGAGACCCAGTACTTC. This codes for CASSPVGGPRSQETQYF. The V gene is TRBV7-2, the J gene TRBJ2-5, with a weak D call TRBD2 (5 bases). The CDR3 runs to 17 residues. The germline V gene has CDR1 SGHTA and CDR2 FQGNSA. Between the trimmed V and J ends, which lost 5 bases and 1 base, there was a span of 20 bases.

This chain connects TRBV5-1 to TRBJ2-7; 11 bases agree with TRBD2. The germline CDR1 and CDR2 sequences are SGHRS and YFSETQ. There are 15 residues in the CDR3. The V segment lost 4 bases and the J segment 7 bases; nucleotides outside the gene matches: 10. Written as DNA, the CDR3 is TGCGCCAGCAGCCCTACGACTAGCGGGGTCACGGAGCAGTACTTC. Translating gives CASSPTTSGVTEQYF.

The V and J genes are TRBV6-5 and TRBJ2-2; the match to TRBD1 covers 7 bases. CDR3 size: 14 residues. Germline V gene data show CDR1 as MNHEY and CDR2 as SVGAGI. Trimming cost V 7 bases and J 4 bases; bases outside gene matches: 6. The CDR3 DNA reads as TGTGCCAGCATCAGACAGGGTTCCACCGGGGAGCTGTTTTTT. Translated, it gives CASIRQGSTGELFF.

This chain connects TRBV7-3 to TRBJ1-2; 7 nucleotides agree with TRBD1. CDR1 is SGHTA and CDR2 is FQGTGA in the germline V gene. After removal of 5 bases from V and 8 bases from J, the junction contained 14 bases not matched to a gene. The CDR3 extends over 15 amino acids. This CDR3 reads CASSPISGTAVGYTF. In nucleotides, the CDR3 is TGTGCCAGCAGCCCCATTTCTGGGACAGCGGTAGGCTACACCTTC.

The V and J genes are TRBV28 and TRBJ1-2; D uncertain. This CDR3 has 15 residues. Trimming cost V 2 bases and J 2 bases, with 12 bases left between them. Per germline, CDR1 MDHEN and CDR2 SYDVKM. The CDR3 region is CASSLGGQANYGYTF. CDR3 sequence (DNA): TGTGCCAGCAGTTTAGGTGGGCAGGCCAACTATGGCTACACCTTC.

This chain uses TRBV4-2 with TRBJ1-6; D is undetermined. V was trimmed by 0 bases and J by 7 bases, leaving 7 bases between them. The CDR3 extends over 14 amino acids. Germline V gives CDR1 LGHNA, CDR2 YNFKEQ. CDR3 bases: TGTGCCAGCAGCCAAGAATCGGGGAATTCACCCCTCCACTTT. This gives the protein CASSQESGNSPLHF.